Listed below are T cell receptor beta chains from one sample, sequenced in a study of blood T cell repertoires in COVID-19. Assay: immunoSEQ multiplex PCR; the TCRdb copy retains only in-frame clones and omits some. The profile shows 95,000 to 150,000 clones, about 83% of them singletons. The sample taken for sequencing was peripheral blood. These receptors all come from a woman in her forties or fifties with acute or convalescent COVID-19. The CDR3 runs from the conserved cysteine through the conserved F or W. Each record gives: V gene, J gene, D gene, CDR3 length, clone size, CDR3 protein, CDR3 DNA. D genes are given only for firm matches. Not every row has a clone size; where given, it reads once, few, many or a size class.

TRBV27,TRBJ1-1,.,14,once,CASRTRLGDTEAFF,TGTGCCAGCAGGACGAGATTAGGGGACACTGAAGCTTTCTTT
TRBV24-1,TRBJ2-1,TRBD2,15,.,CATSPLAGDYNEQFF,TGTGCCACCAGCCCTCTAGCGGGGGATTACAATGAGCAGTTCTTC
TRBV6-2/TRBV6-3,TRBJ2-7,TRBD2,15,.,CASSFLLGGASEQYF,TGTGCCAGCAGTTTTCTACTCGGGGGGGCGTCTGAGCAGTACTTC
TRBV5-6,TRBJ2-2,TRBD1,16,.,CASSGTGPGTVGELFF,TGTGCCAGCAGCGGGACAGGGCCAGGTACTGTCGGGGAGCTGTTTTTT
TRBV27,TRBJ2-7,.,16,.,CASSLGGTRGKYEQYF,TGTGCCAGCAGTTTAGGAGGGACCCGGGGGAAATACGAGCAGTACTTC
TRBV27,TRBJ2-7,TRBD1,15,.,CASSFLSTGAGEQYF,TGTGCCAGCAGTTTTCTCTCTACAGGGGCGGGCGAGCAGTACTTC
TRBV12-3/TRBV12-4,TRBJ2-5,TRBD2,13,few,CASTEDWGGTQYF,TGTGCCAGCACCGAGGACTGGGGGGGGACCCAGTACTTC
TRBV5-5,TRBJ1-2,.,12,.,CASSFYREGYTF,TGTGCCAGCAGCTTTTACAGGGAAGGCTACACCTTC
TRBV5-4,TRBJ1-2,.,13,once,CASSLRRDPGYTF,TGTGCCAGCAGCTTGCGGAGGGATCCTGGCTACACCTTC
TRBV12-3/TRBV12-4,TRBJ1-2,.,13,.,CASRLRGQWGYTF,TGTGCCAGCAGACTCAGGGGCCAGTGGGGCTACACCTTC
TRBV7-2,TRBJ1-2,.,14,.,CASSPGGSDYGYTF,TGTGCCAGCAGCCCAGGAGGCTCCGACTATGGCTACACCTTC
TRBV7-2,TRBJ2-7,TRBD2,15,.,CASSLGLAGVYEQYF,TGTGCCAGCAGCTTAGGTCTAGCGGGTGTCTACGAGCAGTACTTC
TRBV7-8,TRBJ1-3,TRBD1,16,.,CASSLETGGAGNTIYF,TGTGCCAGCAGCTTAGAAACAGGGGGTGCTGGAAACACCATATATTTT
TRBV7-2,TRBJ2-1,TRBD1,19,few,CASSSPGQGIQSSYNEQFF,TGTGCCAGCAGCTCGCCGGGACAGGGTATACAGAGCTCCTACAATGAGCAGTTCTTC